In its sample, the clone carrying this T cell receptor (beta chain) was seen once. The antigen is not known. V was clipped by 9 bases and J by 2 bases, with 10 bases between them. This CDR3 is 12 amino acids long. The V gene's germline CDR1 is MDHEN and CDR2 SYDVKM. The PCR made use of 60 Vbeta and 13 Jbeta primers. Assay used: immunoSEQ multiplex PCR; TCRdb lists only in-frame clones, some missing. This sample carries about 190,000 clones, around 87% of them seen once, and the ten largest clones take over 1%. This specimen comes from a study of cytomegalovirus exposure and HLA in healthy donors. Study in general: Earlier work reported 117 million unique TCR beta sequences from about 180 million T cells. Study-level results: About 87% or about 30% of the time was how often most TCR beta V segments were productive, according to an earlier analysis. There were approximately 150 TCR beta chains listed as cytomegalovirus-associated.

The sequence was obtained from a man aged 25 to 40 in good health and CMV-seronegative. The chain links TRBV28 to TRBJ1-2; perhaps TRBD1 as D (6 bases). The sequencing sample was made of PBMCs. The CDR3 nucleotides read TGTGCCAGTAAGACAGGAAACTATGGCTACACCTTC. Its protein is CASKTGNYGYTF.